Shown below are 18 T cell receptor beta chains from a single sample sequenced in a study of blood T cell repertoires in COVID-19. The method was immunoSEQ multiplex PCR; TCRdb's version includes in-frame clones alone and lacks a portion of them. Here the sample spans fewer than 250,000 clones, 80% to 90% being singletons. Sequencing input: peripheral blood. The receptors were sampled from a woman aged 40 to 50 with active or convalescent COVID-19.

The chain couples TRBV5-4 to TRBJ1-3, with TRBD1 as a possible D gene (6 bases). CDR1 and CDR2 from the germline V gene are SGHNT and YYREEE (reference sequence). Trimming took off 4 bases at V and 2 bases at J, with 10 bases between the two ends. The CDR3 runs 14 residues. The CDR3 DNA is TGTGCCAGCAGCCGCAGGGGAACTGGAAACACCATATATTTT. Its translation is CASSRRGTGNTIYF.

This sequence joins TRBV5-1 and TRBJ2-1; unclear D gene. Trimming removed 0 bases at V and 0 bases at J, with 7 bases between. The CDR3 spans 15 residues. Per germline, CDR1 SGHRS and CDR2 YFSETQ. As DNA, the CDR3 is TGCGCCAGCAGCTTGGGCGCAAGCTCCTACAATGAGCAGTTCTTC. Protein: CASSLGASSYNEQFF.

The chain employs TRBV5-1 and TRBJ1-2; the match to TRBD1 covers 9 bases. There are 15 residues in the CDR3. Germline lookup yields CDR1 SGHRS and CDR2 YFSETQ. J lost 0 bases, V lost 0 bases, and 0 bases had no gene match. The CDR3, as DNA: TGCGCCAGCAGCTTGGGGACAGGGGCTAACTATGGCTACACCTTC. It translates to CASSLGTGANYGYTF.

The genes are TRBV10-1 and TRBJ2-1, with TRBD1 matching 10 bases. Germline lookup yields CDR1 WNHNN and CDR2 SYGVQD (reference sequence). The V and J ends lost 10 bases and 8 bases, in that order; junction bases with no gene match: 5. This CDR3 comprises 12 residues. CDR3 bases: TGCGCCATGGGACAGGGGACCCATGAGCAGTTCTTC. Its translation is CAMGQGTHEQFF.

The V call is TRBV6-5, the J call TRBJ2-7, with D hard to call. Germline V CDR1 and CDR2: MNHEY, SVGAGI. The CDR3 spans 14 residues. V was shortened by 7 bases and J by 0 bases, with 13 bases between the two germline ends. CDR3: CASMTGLPSYEQYF. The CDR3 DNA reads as TGTGCCAGCATGACGGGTCTTCCCTCCTACGAGCAGTACTTC.

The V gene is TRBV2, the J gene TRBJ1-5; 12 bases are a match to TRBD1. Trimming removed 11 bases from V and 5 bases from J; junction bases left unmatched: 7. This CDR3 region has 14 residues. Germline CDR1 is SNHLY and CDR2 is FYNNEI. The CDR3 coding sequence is TGTGCCGTTGATGGGACAGGGGGCGATCAGCCCCAGCATTTT. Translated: CAVDGTGGDQPQHF.

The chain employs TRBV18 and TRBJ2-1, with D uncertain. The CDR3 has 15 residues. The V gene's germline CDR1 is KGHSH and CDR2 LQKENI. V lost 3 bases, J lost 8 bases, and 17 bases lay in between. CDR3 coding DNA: TGTGCCAGCTCACCTTACTATCCCTTATCAGATGAGCAGTTCTTC. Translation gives CASSPYYPLSDEQFF.

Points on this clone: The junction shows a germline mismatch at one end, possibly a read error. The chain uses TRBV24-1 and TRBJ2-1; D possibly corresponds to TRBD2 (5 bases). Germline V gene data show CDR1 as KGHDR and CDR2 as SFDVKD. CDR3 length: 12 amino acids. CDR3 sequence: CATSESLASQIF. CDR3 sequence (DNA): TGTGCCACCAGTGAGTCCCTAGCCAGCCAGATCTTC.

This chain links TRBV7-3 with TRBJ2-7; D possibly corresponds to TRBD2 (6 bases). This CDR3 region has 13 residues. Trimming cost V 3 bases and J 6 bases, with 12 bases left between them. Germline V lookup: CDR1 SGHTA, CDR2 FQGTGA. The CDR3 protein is CASSLGRDGEQYF. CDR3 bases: TGTGCCAGCAGCTTGGGGCGGGACGGCGAGCAGTACTTC.

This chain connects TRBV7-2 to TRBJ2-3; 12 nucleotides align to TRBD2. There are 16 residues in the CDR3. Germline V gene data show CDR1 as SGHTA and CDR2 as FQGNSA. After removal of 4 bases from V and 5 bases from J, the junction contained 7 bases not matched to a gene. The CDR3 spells CASSWGTSGSGDTQYF. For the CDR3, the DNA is TGTGCCAGCAGCTGGGGGACTAGCGGGTCGGGAGATACGCAGTATTTT.

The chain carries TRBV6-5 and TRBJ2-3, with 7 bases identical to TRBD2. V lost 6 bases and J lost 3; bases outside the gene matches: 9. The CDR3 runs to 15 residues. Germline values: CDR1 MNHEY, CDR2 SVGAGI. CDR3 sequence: CASRDRTRYTDTQYF. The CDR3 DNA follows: TGTGCCAGCAGGGATCGGACTAGATATACAGATACGCAGTATTTT.

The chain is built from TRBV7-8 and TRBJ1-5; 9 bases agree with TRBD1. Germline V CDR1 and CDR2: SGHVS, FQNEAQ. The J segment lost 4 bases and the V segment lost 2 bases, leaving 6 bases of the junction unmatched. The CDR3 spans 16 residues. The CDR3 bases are TGTGCCAGCAGCTTAAACCGGGACAGGGAGAATCAGCCCCAGCATTTT. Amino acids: CASSLNRDRENQPQHF.

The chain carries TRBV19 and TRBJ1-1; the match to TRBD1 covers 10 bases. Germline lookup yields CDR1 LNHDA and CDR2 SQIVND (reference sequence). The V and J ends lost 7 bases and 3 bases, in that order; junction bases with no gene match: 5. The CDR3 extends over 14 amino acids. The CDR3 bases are TGTGCCAGTACCCGGACAGGGGGTGACACTGAAGCTTTCTTT. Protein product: CASTRTGGDTEAFF.

The CDR3 DNA reads TGTGCCAGCCTACACAGGGAGTCCTACAATGAGCAGTTCTTC. As protein: CASLHRESYNEQFF. The rearrangement joins TRBV2 to TRBJ2-1, with D tentatively TRBD1 (6 bases). Trimming stripped 8 bases from V and 1 base from J, with 12 bases between. Germline V gene sequence: CDR1 SNHLY, CDR2 FYNNEI. The CDR3 loop spans 14 amino acids.

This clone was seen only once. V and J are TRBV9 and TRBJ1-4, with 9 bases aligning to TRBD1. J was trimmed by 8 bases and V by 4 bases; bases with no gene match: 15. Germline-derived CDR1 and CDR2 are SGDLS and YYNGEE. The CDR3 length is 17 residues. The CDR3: CASSSPLPGQGYEKLFF. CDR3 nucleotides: TGTGCCAGCAGCTCCCCCTTACCGGGACAGGGATACGAAAAACTGTTTTTT.

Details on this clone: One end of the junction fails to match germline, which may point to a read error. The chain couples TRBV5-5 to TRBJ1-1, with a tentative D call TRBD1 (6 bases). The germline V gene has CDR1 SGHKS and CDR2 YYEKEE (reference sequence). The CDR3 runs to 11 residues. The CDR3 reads CASSLDGGLAF. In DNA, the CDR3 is TGTGCCAGCAGCTTGGATGGGGGCTTAGCCTTT.

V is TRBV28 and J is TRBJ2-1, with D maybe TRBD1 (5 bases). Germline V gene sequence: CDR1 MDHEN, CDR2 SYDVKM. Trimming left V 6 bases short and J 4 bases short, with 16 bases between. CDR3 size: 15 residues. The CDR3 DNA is TGTGCCAGCAGCCGGACACCCCATTCGTACAATGAGCAGTTCTTC. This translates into CASSRTPHSYNEQFF.

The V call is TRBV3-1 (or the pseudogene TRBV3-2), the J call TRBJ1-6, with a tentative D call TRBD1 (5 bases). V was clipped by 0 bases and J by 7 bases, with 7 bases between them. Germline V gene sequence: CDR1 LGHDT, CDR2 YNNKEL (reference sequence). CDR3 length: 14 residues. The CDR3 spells CASSQDWGNSPLHF. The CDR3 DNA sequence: TGTGCCAGCAGCCAAGACTGGGGCAATTCACCCCTCCACTTT.